The clone carrying this T cell receptor (beta chain) was seen a few times. Cohorts were based on clinical histories the participants reported. The CDR3 length is 14 residues. Germline assignment: CDR1 SGHNT and CDR2 YYREEE (reference sequence). V lost 0 bases to trimming and J lost 7 bases; unmatched junction nucleotides: 6. This specimen belongs to a study of blood T cell repertoires in COVID-19. Across the study: T cells, B-cell-depleted T cells, or PBMCs supplied cDNA or gDNA.

Produced via immunoSEQ multiplex PCR; TCRdb's table is partial and in-frame only. The data show around 160,000 clones, approximately 80% seen once. The chain has TRBV5-4 and TRBJ1-2; TRBD1 matches at 7 bases. The source is an older woman who had recovered from COVID-19. The sequenced material came from PBMCs or T cells enriched from blood (not recorded which). The CDR3 protein is CASSLGQGASGYTF. The CDR3 region has the DNA TGTGCCAGCAGCTTGGGACAGGGAGCTAGTGGCTACACCTTC.